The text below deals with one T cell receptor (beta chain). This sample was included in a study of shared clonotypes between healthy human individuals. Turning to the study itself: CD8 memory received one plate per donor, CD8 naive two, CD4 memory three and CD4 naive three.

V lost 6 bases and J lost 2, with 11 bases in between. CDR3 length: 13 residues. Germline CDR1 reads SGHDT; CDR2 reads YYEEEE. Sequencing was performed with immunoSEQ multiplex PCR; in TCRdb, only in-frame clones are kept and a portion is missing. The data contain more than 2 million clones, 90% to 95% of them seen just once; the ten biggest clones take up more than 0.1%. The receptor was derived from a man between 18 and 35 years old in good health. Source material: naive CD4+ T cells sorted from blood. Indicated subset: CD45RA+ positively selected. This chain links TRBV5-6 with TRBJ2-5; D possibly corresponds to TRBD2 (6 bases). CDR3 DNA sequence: TGTGCCAGCATCGGGGGTCCACAAGAGACCCAGTACTTC. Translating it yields CASIGGPQETQYF.